Given below is one TCR beta chain in context. This specimen comes from a study of cytomegalovirus exposure and HLA in healthy donors. It was with 60 Vbeta and 13 Jbeta primers that the PCR ran. Generated by immunoSEQ multiplex PCR, the TCRdb table keeps only in-frame clones and is missing some. This table has around 200,000 clones, 77% appearing once. These donors counted as nominally healthy when sampled, but unrecorded immune exposures were likely. The CDR3 is 15 residues long. Germline loops: CDR1 MNHNS, CDR2 SASEGT. V shed 7 bases and J shed 4 bases, with 14 bases lying between them. The chain recombines TRBV6-1 with TRBJ1-6; D is possibly TRBD1 (6 bases). This sequence originates from a woman aged 60-75 years in good health and CMV-seropositive. The sample taken for sequencing was PBMCs. Here the CDR3 DNA reads TGTGCCAGCAAGCCGGGACAAGAATATAATTCACCCCTCCACTTT. Protein: CASKPGQEYNSPLHF.